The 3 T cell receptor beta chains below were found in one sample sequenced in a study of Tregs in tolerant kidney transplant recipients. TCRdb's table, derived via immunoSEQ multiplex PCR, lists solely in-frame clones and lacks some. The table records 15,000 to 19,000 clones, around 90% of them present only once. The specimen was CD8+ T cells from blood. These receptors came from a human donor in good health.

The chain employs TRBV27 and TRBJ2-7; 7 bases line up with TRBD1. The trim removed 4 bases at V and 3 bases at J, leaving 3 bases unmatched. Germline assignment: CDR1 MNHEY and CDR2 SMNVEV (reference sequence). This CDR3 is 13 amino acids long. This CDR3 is CASSYRDSYEQYF. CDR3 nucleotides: TGTGCCAGCAGTTACCGGGACAGCTACGAGCAGTACTTC.

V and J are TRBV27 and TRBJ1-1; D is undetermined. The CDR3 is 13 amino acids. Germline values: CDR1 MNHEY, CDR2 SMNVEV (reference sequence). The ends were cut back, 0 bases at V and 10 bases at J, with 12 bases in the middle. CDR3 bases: TGTGCCAGCAGTTTATCGTTGGGGAATGGAGCTTTCTTT. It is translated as CASSLSLGNGAFF.

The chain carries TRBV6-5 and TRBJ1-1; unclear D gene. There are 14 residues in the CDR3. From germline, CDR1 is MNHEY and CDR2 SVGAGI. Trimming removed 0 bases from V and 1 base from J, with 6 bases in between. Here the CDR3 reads CASSYSVGNTEAFF. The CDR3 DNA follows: TGTGCCAGCAGTTACTCTGTTGGGAACACTGAAGCTTTCTTT.